Listed below are T cell receptor beta chains from one sample, sequenced in a study of beta chain features in type 1 diabetes. The repertoire was sequenced with immunoSEQ multiplex PCR; TCRdb's copy has only in-frame clones and lacks some. Of about 650,000 clones in the sample, roughly an eighth were seen once. The sample taken for sequencing was naive CD4+ T cells from blood. These receptors originate from a young man with type 1 diabetes. The CDR3 runs from the conserved cysteine through the conserved F or W. A D gene is named only where the DNA matches it firmly. Not all rows give a size; the values are once, few, many and, for expanded clones, a class.

>15|.|TRBV5-1|TRBJ1-5|.
TGCGCCAGCAGCTTGGCGGGGGGAGTCAATCAGCCCCAGCATTTT
CASSLAGGVNQPQHF
>14|few|TRBV18|TRBJ2-1|.
TGTGCCAGCTCACCACCGGCGGTTTACAATGAGCAGTTCTTC
CASSPPAVYNEQFF
>15|few|TRBV9|TRBJ1-1|.
TGTGCCAGCAGCGTAGAGGCAGGGTCGAGCACTGAAGCTTTCTTT
CASSVEAGSSTEAFF
>14|few|TRBV5-1|TRBJ1-1|.
TGCGCCAGCAGCTTGGGGATGGCGAACACTGAAGCTTTCTTT
CASSLGMANTEAFF
>12|few|TRBV9|TRBJ2-3|.
TGTGCCAGCAGCCCAGGTTCAGATACGCAGTATTTT
CASSPGSDTQYF
>15|few|TRBV5-1|TRBJ2-1|TRBD1
TGCGCCAGCAGCAGCGGACAGGGTGCCTACAATGAGCAGTTCTTC
CASSSGQGAYNEQFF
>13|.|TRBV19|TRBJ1-5|TRBD1
TGTGCCGTAACAGGGGGCGGCAATCAGCCCCAGCATTTT
CAVTGGGNQPQHF
>14|.|TRBV10-3|TRBJ1-2|.
TGTGCCATCAGTGTAGAGAGAGGGTTCGGTGGCTACACCTTC
CAISVERGFGGYTF
>14|.|TRBV29-1|TRBJ2-2|TRBD1
TGCAGCGTTGCCCCTGGGACAGCCGCCGGGGAGCTGTTTTTT
CSVAPGTAAGELFF
>15|few|TRBV27|TRBJ2-1|.
TGTGCCAGCAGCGCCGTAGGGGATCACTACAATGAGCAGTTCTTC
CASSAVGDHYNEQFF
>15|.|TRBV14|TRBJ2-1|.
TGTGCCAGCAGCGCCAGGATTAGCTCCTACAATGAGCAGTTCTTC
CASSARISSYNEQFF
>15|few|TRBV9|TRBJ1-6|.
TGTGCCAGCAGCACGACGGGCTCCTATAATTCACCCCTCCACTTT
CASSTTGSYNSPLHF
>15|.|TRBV4-2|TRBJ2-3|TRBD1
TGTGCCAGCAGCCCCACAGGGGGCGAAGCAGATACGCAGTATTTT
CASSPTGGEADTQYF
>15|.|TRBV5-1|TRBJ2-5|.
TGCGCCAGCAGCTTGCAGGGGCTCGGGTCAGAGACCCAGTACTTC
CASSLQGLGSETQYF
>15|.|TRBV19|TRBJ2-2|.
TGTGCCAGTAGTATATGGTGGCAGAACACCGGGGAGCTGTTTTTT
CASSIWWQNTGELFF
>16|.|TRBV4-3|TRBJ2-1|TRBD2
TGCGCCAGCAGCTCAACTAGCGGGGGGGCCTACAATGAGCAGTTCTTC
CASSSTSGGAYNEQFF
>16|.|TRBV5-1|TRBJ1-4|TRBD1
TGCGCCAGCAGCTCTGACAGGGGGAGCACTAATGAAAAACTGTTTTTT
CASSSDRGSTNEKLFF
>15|few|TRBV7-2|TRBJ1-2|TRBD1
TGTGCCAGCAGCCTATCTCCGGGACAGTTCTATGGCTACACCTTC
CASSLSPGQFYGYTF
>17|few|TRBV27|TRBJ1-2|TRBD1
TGTGCCAGCAGCCGGAAAGACAGGGGGCCCGTCCCCTATGGCTACACCTTC
CASSRKDRGPVPYGYTF
>13|.|TRBV5-4|TRBJ2-5|TRBD1
TGTGCCAGCAGCTTGAGACAGGGGGAGACCCAGTACTTC
CASSLRQGETQYF
>13|few|TRBV19|TRBJ2-2|TRBD1
TGTGCCAGTAGGGGACAGGGGTCCGGGGAGCTGTTTTTT
CASRGQGSGELFF
>17|few|TRBV28|TRBJ2-3|.
TGTGCCAGCAGTTCTTCCACCTTGAGTCCTAGCACAGATACGCAGTATTTT
CASSSSTLSPSTDTQYF
>14|few|TRBV4-3|TRBJ2-3|.
TGCGCCAGCAGCCAAGATCGGGATCAGCGGGTGCAGTATTTT
CASSQDRDQRVQYF
>14|few|TRBV10-3|TRBJ1-5|TRBD1
TGTGCCGCCAATAACGGGACAGAGGCATTTCCCCGGCATTTT
CAANNGTEAFPRHF
>16|.|TRBV23-1|TRBJ1-5|.
TGCGCCAGCAGCCTACGGCAGGGGCGATTCAATCAGCCCCAGCATTTT
CASSLRQGRFNQPQHF
>10|many|TRBV27|TRBJ1-6|.
TGTGCCAGCAGTTTAGAACCCCTCCACTTT
CASSLEPLHF
>17|.|TRBV15|TRBJ2-7|.
TGTGCCACCAGCAGAGATTGGGGGCTAGCGGCCTTTTACGAGCAGTACTTC
CATSRDWGLAAFYEQYF
>14|.|TRBV18|TRBJ2-7|.
TGTGCCAGCTCACCACCGAGGGGGGGCTCCGAGCAGTACTTC
CASSPPRGGSEQYF
>13|once|TRBV6-1|TRBJ1-2|.
TGTGCCAGCAGCCTACAGGGATTGCATGGCTACACCTTC
CASSLQGLHGYTF
>15|few|TRBV7-9|TRBJ1-6|TRBD1
TGTGCCAGCAGCCCAGGACAGGGTGAGAGCTCACCCCTCCACTTT
CASSPGQGESSPLHF
>13|.|TRBV29-1|TRBJ1-4|.
TGCAGCGGACAGACAGGCTTTAATGAAAAACTGTTTTTT
CSGQTGFNEKLFF
>11|few|TRBV2|TRBJ2-5|.
TGTGCCGGACAACGCCAAGAGACCCAGTACTTC
CAGQRQETQYF
>14|few|TRBV5-1|TRBJ1-6|.
TGCGCCAGCAGCTTCGGGCAGAATAATTCACCCCTCCACTTT
CASSFGQNNSPLHF
>13|.|TRBV5-4|TRBJ2-3|.
TGTGCCAGCAGCTTGAACGTAATCGATACGCAGTATTTT
CASSLNVIDTQYF
>13|few|TRBV27|TRBJ1-2|.
TGTGCCAGCAGGGGGGGGCTGAGCTATGGCTACACCTTC
CASRGGLSYGYTF
>13|.|TRBV2|TRBJ2-5|.
TGTGCCAGCAGTGAACTTACCGGAGAGACCCAGTACTTC
CASSELTGETQYF
>15|few|TRBV11-2|TRBJ2-3|.
TGTGCCAGCAGCCGACAGGCCTCCCAGGGGGATACGCAGTATTTT
CASSRQASQGDTQYF
>14|.|TRBV11-2|TRBJ1-6|.
TGTGCCAGCAGCTTAGGAGGCCATAATTCACCCCTCCACTTT
CASSLGGHNSPLHF
>17|.|TRBV14|TRBJ2-2|.
TGTGCCAGCAGCCAACTACGAGGGACGGTGGGAACCGGGGAGCTGTTTTTT
CASSQLRGTVGTGELFF
>16|.|TRBV7-8|TRBJ1-6|.
TGTGCCAGCAGCTTAGCGCGGACGGTTGATAATTCACCCCTCCACTTT
CASSLARTVDNSPLHF
>13|few|TRBV6-5|TRBJ2-4|TRBD1
TGTGCCAGCAGTGAAGACAGGGTGGACATTCAGTACTTC
CASSEDRVDIQYF
>14|.|TRBV6-6|TRBJ1-5|TRBD1
TGTGCCAGCAGTGGACAGGGGAGCAATCAGCCCCAGCATTTT
CASSGQGSNQPQHF
>16|few|TRBV18|TRBJ1-2|TRBD1
TGTGCCAGCTCACCAGGGTCCGGGAACAGGGGCGATGGCTACACCTTC
CASSPGSGNRGDGYTF
>13|.|TRBV6-5|TRBJ2-1|.
TGTGCCAGCAGTGAACGAGGTCAAGGGGAGCAGTTCTTC
CASSERGQGEQFF
>16|few|TRBV4-3|TRBJ1-2|.
TGCGCCAGCAGCCAAGATGCCCGGAACCTACCCTATGGCTACACCTTC
CASSQDARNLPYGYTF
>15|.|TRBV14|TRBJ2-7|.
TGTGCCAGCAGCCAAGAAGGAGGTGGCTCCTACGAGCAGTACTTC
CASSQEGGGSYEQYF
>15|few|TRBV7-9|TRBJ1-5|.
TGTGCCAGCAGTCCCGGGGCAAGGTTGGATCAGCCCCAGCATTTT
CASSPGARLDQPQHF
>13|.|TRBV28|TRBJ2-2|.
TGTGCCAGCAGGAACCAGGGGCCCGGGGAGCTGTTTTTT
CASRNQGPGELFF
>20|.|TRBV27|TRBJ2-1|.
TGTGCCAGCAGTTTACTTTCTAGAGGGTTACTGCGTCCCACCTACAATGAGCAGTTCTTC
CASSLLSRGLLRPTYNEQFF
>14|.|TRBV29-1|TRBJ1-1|.
TGCAGCGTTGATGGGGGAGGGGTGGACACTGAAGCTTTCTTT
CSVDGGGVDTEAFF
>14|few|TRBV28|TRBJ2-1|TRBD1
TGTGCCAGCAGTTTAGATTTATTTTCGACAGGGGAGTTCTTC
CASSLDLFSTGEFF